This TCR beta chain stems from a study of regulatory T cells in long-lasting Graves disease. Germline lookup yields CDR1 MNHNS and CDR2 SASEGT. Trimming removed 9 bases at V and 3 bases at J, with 15 bases between. CDR3 size: 13 residues. The sample holds a few counts of this clonotype. Time point defined: newly diagnosed GD, antithyroid drugs for less than 3 months. The TCR library used RNA extracted from PBMCs. CDR3-region Arm-PCR and iRepertoire HTBI primers produced the TCR beta libraries. TCRdb redid the calling of the multiplex PCR reads with MiXCR, one entry per CDR3 protein. The sample has 400,000 to 500,000 distinct CDR3 sequences, about 16% seen once. These data also featured in a second study, about T cells in Graves' hyperthyroidism and ophthalmopathy.

V is TRBV6-1 and J is TRBJ2-7; a weak D match, TRBD1 (6 bases). Material: peripheral blood mononuclear cells (PBMCs), obtained at new diagnosis, from a patient treated with antithyroid drugs. The clonotype originates from a woman in her thirties with Graves disease. DNA of the CDR3: TGTGCCAGTTCGGACAGTTTGAACTACGAGCAGTACTTC. Translating gives CASSDSLNYEQYF.